This TCR beta chain came from a study of T and B cells in COVID-19 patients. This clonotype is large in the sample. Multiplex PCR with BIOMED2 TRB-A/B primer pools amplified TRB rearrangements. TCRdb reprocessed the multiplex PCR reads via MiXCR and lists one record per CDR3 protein. The sample includes around 1,200 distinct CDR3 sequences, 21% of them seen just once. This CDR3 contains 13 residues. Trimming removed 0 bases from V and 9 bases from J, with 9 bases in between. Germline CDR1 reads GTSNPN; CDR2 reads SVGIG (reference sequence). Each TRB amplification used about 250-550 ng of genomic DNA from blood.

The sample comprised blood. This chain connects TRBV30 to TRBJ1-6; no clear D. This clonotype was sampled from a human donor with active COVID-19. CDR3 protein: CAWSVQSPSPLHF. The CDR3 nucleotides read TGTGCCTGGAGTGTACAGTCTCCTTCACCCCTCCACTTT.